These 14 T cell receptor beta chains were all obtained from the same sample, sequenced in a study of CD8 T cells in ankylosing spondylitis. Study conclusions and caveats: For ankylosing spondylitis blood, a TCR beta motif of under 10 highly homologous variants appeared characteristic.

TCRdb itself ran the 5' RACE reads through MiXCR, one entry per CDR3 protein. Of around 770,000 distinct CDR3 sequences in the sample, about 20% were seen once. These receptors are not linked to any known antigen. Sequenced material: blood, either unsorted or a sorted T cell fraction (not recorded which). Receptors originate from a male donor with ankylosing spondylitis.

In this sample, this clonotype turned up many times. J is TRBJ2-1 and V is TRBV7-8; 11 nucleotides line up with TRBD2. V was pared by 3 bases and J by 3 bases, with 10 bases of the junction left unmatched. Germline loops: CDR1 SGHVS, CDR2 FQNEAQ. The CDR3 totals 18 residues. DNA for the CDR3: TGTGCCAGCAGCTTTCACGAGGGACTAGCGGTGTTCTACAATGAGCAGTTCTTC. This codes for CASSFHEGLAVFYNEQFF.

In this sample, this clonotype turned up once. The J gene is TRBJ2-7, the V gene TRBV7-8; D possibly corresponds to TRBD1 (8 bases). The CDR3 runs 15 residues. V gave up 5 bases and J gave up 2 bases, with 16 bases separating them. Germline CDR1 and CDR2: SGHVS and FQNEAQ. This CDR3 is CASSPQGGGPYEQYF. In DNA form, the CDR3 reads TGTGCCAGCAGCCCACAGGGGGGGGGACCCTACGAGCAGTACTTC.

This clonotype was observed at least ten times. The chain carries TRBV5-1 and TRBJ1-6; D remains unclear. Trimming took 0 bases from V and 4 from J, leaving 11 bases between them. The CDR3 consists of 16 residues. Germline V gene lookup returns CDR1 SGHRS and CDR2 YFSETQ. In nucleotides, the CDR3 is TGCGCCAGCAGCTTGGATTCTCTGGGTTATAATTCACCCCTCCACTTT. This encodes CASSLDSLGYNSPLHF.

The V and J genes are TRBV2 and TRBJ2-1; D is perhaps TRBD2 (6 bases). V was shortened by 0 bases and J by 7 bases, with 13 bases between the two germline ends. Germline V gives CDR1 SNHLY, CDR2 FYNNEI. The CDR3 sequence is 15 residues long. This CDR3 reads CASSEALPGVNEQFF. CDR3 in DNA: TGTGCCAGCAGTGAAGCGCTTCCGGGGGTAAATGAGCAGTTCTTC.

The J gene is TRBJ2-3, the V gene TRBV7-2, with 7 bases aligning to TRBD2. The V and J ends lost 5 bases and 3 bases, in that order; junction bases with no gene match: 11. The CDR3 is 16 residues long. Germline lookup yields CDR1 SGHTA and CDR2 FQGNSA. The CDR3 coding sequence is TGTGCCAGCAGCCCCGCCGGGACTACAAGTACAGATACGCAGTATTTT. Translation: CASSPAGTTSTDTQYF.

The chain uses TRBV18 and TRBJ1-1, with unresolved D. The V and J ends lost 3 bases and 6 bases respectively, with 14 bases between them. The CDR3 length is 14 residues. Germline CDR1 and CDR2: KGHSH and LQKENI. CDR3 sequence: CASSPLSIGSEAFF. The CDR3 nucleotides are TGTGCCAGCTCACCTCTATCGATAGGCTCTGAAGCTTTCTTT. Together with reference TRBV18 and TRBJ1-1, the CDR3 gives the full variable domain: NAGVMQNPRHLVRRRGQEARLRCSPMKGHSHVYWYRQLPEEGLKFMVYLQKENIIDESGMPKERFSAEFPKEGPSILRIQQVVRGDSAAYFCASSPLSIGSEAFFGQGTRLTVV.

The sample holds a few counts of this clonotype. This chain uses TRBV6-1 with TRBJ2-7; 9 nucleotides agree with TRBD1. The germline gives CDR1 MNHNS, CDR2 SASEGT. Trimming removed 1 base from V and 4 bases from J; junction bases left unmatched: 8. The CDR3 is 16 amino acids. CDR3 region: CASSEVLGQGFYEQYF. The CDR3 DNA sequence: TGTGCCAGCAGTGAAGTTCTGGGACAGGGCTTTTACGAGCAGTACTTC.

This clonotype was picked up a small number of times. The chain uses TRBV28 and TRBJ2-5; possible D gene TRBD2, 6 bases. Germline V gene lookup returns CDR1 MDHEN and CDR2 SYDVKM. Trimming shortened V by 5 bases and J by 3 bases, and 16 bases separated the two germline ends. The CDR3 loop spans 15 amino acids. CDR3 coding DNA: TGTGCCAGCAGTGTAGACCGTAGCGGTGAAGAGACCCAGTACTTC. This gives the protein CASSVDRSGEETQYF.

The rearrangement joins TRBV19 to TRBJ1-1; no firm D call. Trimming removed 6 bases from V and 5 bases from J, with 13 bases in between. Germline loops: CDR1 LNHDA, CDR2 SQIVND (reference sequence). There are 13 residues in the CDR3. CDR3 sequence reads: CASRDSRVTEAFF. DNA for the CDR3: TGTGCCAGTAGGGATAGCCGGGTAACTGAAGCTTTCTTT.

The genes are TRBV12-3 or TRBV12-4 and TRBJ1-2; 8 bases are shared with TRBD1. Trimming at V came to 6 bases and at J to 4 bases, leaving 7 bases not matched to a gene. The CDR3 is made up of 14 amino acids. CDR3 region: CASSQGAGSYGYTF. CDR3 bases: TGTGCCAGCAGCCAGGGGGCGGGGTCCTATGGCTACACCTTC.

This chain connects TRBV27 to TRBJ2-1, with D unresolved. Trimming removed 6 bases at V and 9 bases at J, with 21 bases between. The germline V gene has CDR1 MNHEY and CDR2 SMNVEV (reference sequence). The CDR3 has 15 amino acids. The CDR3 here is CASSPLPHDIGEQFF. Written as DNA, the CDR3 is TGTGCCAGCAGCCCTCTCCCTCATGATATTGGTGAGCAGTTCTTC.

This clonotype has more than one count but fewer than ten. This chain uses TRBV4-3 with TRBJ2-1; 8 positions match TRBD2. From germline, CDR1 is LGHNA and CDR2 YSLEER. CDR3 length equals 14 residues. The V gene end was trimmed by 1 base and the J gene end by 6 bases; junction bases not matched to a gene: 2. This CDR3 is CASSQVAGGNEQFF. The CDR3 bases are TGCGCCAGCAGCCAAGTTGCGGGAGGCAATGAGCAGTTCTTC.

This chain links TRBV24-1 with TRBJ2-5; 7 bases line up with TRBD1. CDR1 is KGHDR and CDR2 is SFDVKD in the germline V gene. V dropped 4 bases and J dropped 7; count of bases not matched to a gene: 8. This CDR3 comprises 14 residues. The CDR3 sequence: CATSDTQGVATQYF. The CDR3 DNA is TGTGCCACCAGTGACACCCAGGGGGTGGCGACCCAGTACTTC.

This clonotype has a handful of counts. The J gene is TRBJ2-5, the V gene TRBV2; 11 bases line up with TRBD1. With V trimmed by 6 bases and J by 2 bases, 17 bases remained unmatched. This CDR3 has 19 amino acids. Germline assignment: CDR1 SNHLY and CDR2 FYNNEI. CDR3 DNA sequence: TGTGCCAGCAGGGAAACCCCCGGGACAGGGGGACAGGGTCAAGAGACCCAGTACTTC. It codes for CASRETPGTGGQGQETQYF.